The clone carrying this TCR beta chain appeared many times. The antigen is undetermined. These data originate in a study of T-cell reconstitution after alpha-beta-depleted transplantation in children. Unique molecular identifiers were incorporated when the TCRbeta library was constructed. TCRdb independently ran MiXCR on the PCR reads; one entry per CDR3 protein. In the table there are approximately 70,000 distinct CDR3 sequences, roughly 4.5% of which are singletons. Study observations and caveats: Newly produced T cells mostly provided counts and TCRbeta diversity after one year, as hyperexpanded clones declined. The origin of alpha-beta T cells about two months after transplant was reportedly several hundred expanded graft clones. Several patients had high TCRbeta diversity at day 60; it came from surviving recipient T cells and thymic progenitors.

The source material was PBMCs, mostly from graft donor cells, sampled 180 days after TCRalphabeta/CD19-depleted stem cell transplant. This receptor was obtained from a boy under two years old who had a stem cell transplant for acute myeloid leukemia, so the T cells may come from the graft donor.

CDR3 sequence (DNA): TGTGCCATCAGTGAGACCGGGGATACGCAGTATTTT. Protein sequence: CAISETGDTQYF. This chain links TRBV10-3 with TRBJ2-3; D is ambiguous. Trimming removed 2 bases from V and 6 bases from J, with 6 bases in between. The CDR3 is 12 amino acids. Germline V lookup: CDR1 ENHRY, CDR2 SYGVKD.